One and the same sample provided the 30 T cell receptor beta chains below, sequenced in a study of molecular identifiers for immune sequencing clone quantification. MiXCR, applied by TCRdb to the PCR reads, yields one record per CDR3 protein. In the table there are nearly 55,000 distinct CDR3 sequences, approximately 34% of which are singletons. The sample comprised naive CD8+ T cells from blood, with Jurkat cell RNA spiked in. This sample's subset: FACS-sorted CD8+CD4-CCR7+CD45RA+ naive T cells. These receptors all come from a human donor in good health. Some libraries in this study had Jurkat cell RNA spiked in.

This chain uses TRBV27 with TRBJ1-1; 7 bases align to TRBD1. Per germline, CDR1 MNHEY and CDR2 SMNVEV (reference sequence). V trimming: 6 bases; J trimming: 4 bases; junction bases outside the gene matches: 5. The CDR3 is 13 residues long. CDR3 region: CASRATGSTEAFF. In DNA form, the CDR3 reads TGTGCCAGCAGGGCGACAGGGTCCACTGAAGCTTTCTTT.

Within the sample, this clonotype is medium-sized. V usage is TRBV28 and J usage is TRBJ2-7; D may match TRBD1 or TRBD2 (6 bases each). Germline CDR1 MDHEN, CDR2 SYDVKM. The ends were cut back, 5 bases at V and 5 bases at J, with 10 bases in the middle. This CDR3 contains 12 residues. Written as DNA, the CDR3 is TGTGCCAGCAGTCTCGGGGGCCACGAGCAGTACTTC. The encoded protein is CASSLGGHEQYF.

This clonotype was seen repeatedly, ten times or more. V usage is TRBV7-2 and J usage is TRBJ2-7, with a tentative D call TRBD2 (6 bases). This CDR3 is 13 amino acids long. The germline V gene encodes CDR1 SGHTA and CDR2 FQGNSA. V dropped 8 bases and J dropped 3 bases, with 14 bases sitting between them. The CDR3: CASGVGRGYEQYF. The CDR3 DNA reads TGTGCCAGCGGAGTCGGGCGGGGCTACGAGCAGTACTTC.

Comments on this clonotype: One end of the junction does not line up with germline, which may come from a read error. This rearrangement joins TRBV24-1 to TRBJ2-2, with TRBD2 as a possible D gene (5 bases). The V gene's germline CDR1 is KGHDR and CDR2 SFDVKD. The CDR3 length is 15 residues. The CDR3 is CATSASIANTGEQIF. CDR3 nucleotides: TGTGCCACCAGTGCCTCAATCGCGAACACCGGGGAGCAGATTTTT.

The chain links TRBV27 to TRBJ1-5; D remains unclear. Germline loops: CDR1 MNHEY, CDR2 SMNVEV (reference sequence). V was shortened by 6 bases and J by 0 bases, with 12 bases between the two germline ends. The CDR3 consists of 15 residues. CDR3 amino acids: CASSTTVYSNQPQHF. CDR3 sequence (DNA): TGTGCCAGCAGCACGACCGTGTATAGCAATCAGCCCCAGCATTTT.

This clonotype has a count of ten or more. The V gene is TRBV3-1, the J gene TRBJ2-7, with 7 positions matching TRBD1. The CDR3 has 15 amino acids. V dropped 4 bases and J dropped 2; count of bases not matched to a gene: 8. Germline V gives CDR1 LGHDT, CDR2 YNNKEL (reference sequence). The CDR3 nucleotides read TGTGCCAGCAGCCCAACCTGGACAGGTACCTACGAGCAGTACTTC. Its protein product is CASSPTWTGTYEQYF.

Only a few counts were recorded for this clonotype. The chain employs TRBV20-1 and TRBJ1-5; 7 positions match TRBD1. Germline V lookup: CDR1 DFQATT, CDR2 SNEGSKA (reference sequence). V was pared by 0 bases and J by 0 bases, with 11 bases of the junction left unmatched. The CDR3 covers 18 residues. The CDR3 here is CSARDPGQMNLSNQPQHF. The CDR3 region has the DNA TGCAGTGCTAGAGACCCGGGACAGATGAACCTTAGCAATCAGCCCCAGCATTTT.

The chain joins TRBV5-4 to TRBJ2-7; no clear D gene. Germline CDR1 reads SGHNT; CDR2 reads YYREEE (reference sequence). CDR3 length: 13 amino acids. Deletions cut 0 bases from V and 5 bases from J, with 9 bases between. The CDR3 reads CASSLGQTHEQYF. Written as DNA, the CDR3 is TGTGCCAGCAGCTTGGGGCAGACCCACGAGCAGTACTTC.

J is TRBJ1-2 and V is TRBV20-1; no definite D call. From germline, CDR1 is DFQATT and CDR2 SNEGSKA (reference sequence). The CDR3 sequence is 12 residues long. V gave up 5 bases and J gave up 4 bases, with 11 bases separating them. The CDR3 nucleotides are TGCAGTGCTGCCGGGGTTCTCTATGGCTACACCTTC. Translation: CSAAGVLYGYTF.

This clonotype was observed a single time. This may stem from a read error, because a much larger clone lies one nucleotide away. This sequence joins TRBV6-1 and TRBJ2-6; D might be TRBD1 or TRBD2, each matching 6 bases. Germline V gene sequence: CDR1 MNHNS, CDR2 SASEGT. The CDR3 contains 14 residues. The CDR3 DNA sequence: TGTGCCAGCAGCGGGGGCGCTGGGGCCAACGTCCAGACTTTC. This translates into CASSGGAGANVQTF.

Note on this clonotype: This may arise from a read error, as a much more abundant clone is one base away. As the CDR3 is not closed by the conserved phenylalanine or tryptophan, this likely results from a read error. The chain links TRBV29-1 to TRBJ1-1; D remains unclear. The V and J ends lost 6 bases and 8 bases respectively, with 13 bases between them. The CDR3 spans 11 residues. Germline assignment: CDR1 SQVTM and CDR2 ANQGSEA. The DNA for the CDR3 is TGCAGCGTGAGTGACGGAAACGAAGCTTTCCTT. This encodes CSVSDGNEAFL.

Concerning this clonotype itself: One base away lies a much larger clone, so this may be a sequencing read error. DNA for the CDR3: TGTGCCAGCAGCCCGGACCGACGCTCTGGAACCACCATATATTTT. Amino acid sequence: CASSPDRRSGTTIYF. This rearrangement joins TRBV7-6 to TRBJ1-3; no reliable D call. The germline CDR1 and CDR2 sequences are SGHVS and FNYEAQ. The CDR3 runs to 15 residues.

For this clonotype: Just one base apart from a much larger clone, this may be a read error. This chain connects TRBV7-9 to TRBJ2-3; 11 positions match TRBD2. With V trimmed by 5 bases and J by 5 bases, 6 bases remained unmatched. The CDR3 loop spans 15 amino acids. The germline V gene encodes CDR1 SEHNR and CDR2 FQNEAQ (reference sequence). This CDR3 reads CASSTLAGVEDTQYF. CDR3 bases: TGTGCCAGCAGCACACTAGCGGGAGTTGAAGATACGCAGTATTTT.

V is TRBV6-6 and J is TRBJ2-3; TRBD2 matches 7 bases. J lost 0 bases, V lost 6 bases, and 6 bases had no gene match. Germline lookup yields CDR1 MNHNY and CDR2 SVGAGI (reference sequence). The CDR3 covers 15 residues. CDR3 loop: CASSLLSGSTDTQYF. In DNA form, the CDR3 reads TGTGCCAGCAGCCTCCTTAGCGGGAGCACAGATACGCAGTATTTT.

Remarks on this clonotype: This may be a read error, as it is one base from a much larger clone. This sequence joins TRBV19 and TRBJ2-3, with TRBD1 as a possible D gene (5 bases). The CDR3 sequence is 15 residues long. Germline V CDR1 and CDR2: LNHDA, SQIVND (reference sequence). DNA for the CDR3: TGTGCCAGTAGTATAGGGGGCGGAAGAACAGATACGCGGTATTTT. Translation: CASSIGGGRTDTRYF.

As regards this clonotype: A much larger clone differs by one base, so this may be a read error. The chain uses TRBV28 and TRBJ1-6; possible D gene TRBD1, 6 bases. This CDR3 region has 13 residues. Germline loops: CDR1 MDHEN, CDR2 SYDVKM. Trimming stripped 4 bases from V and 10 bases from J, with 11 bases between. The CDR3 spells CASSWNRVSPLHF. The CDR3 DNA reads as TGTGCCAGCAGTTGGAACAGGGTGTCACCCCTCCACTTT. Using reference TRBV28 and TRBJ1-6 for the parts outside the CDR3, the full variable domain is DVKVTQSSRYLVKRTGEKVFLECVQDMDHENMFWYRQDPGLGLRLIYFSYDVKMKEKGDIPEGYSVSREKKERFSLILESASTNQTSMYLCASSWNRVSPLHFGNGTRLTVT.

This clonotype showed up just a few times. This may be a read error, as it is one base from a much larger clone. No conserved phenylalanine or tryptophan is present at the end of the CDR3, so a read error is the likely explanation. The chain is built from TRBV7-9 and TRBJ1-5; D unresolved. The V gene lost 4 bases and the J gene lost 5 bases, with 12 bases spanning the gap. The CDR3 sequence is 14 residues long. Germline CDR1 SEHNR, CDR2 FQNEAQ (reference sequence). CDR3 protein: CASSSAYSDQPQHS. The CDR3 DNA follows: TGTGCCAGCAGCTCCGCCTACAGTGATCAGCCCCAGCATTCT.

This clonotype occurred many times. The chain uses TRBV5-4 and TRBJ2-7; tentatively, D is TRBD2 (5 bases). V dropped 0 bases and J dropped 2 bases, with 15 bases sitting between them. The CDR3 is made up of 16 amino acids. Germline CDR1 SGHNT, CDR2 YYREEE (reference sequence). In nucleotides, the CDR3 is TGTGCCAGCAGCTTGGCGGGGAGCGGTCCAACCTACGAGCAGTACTTC. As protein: CASSLAGSGPTYEQYF.

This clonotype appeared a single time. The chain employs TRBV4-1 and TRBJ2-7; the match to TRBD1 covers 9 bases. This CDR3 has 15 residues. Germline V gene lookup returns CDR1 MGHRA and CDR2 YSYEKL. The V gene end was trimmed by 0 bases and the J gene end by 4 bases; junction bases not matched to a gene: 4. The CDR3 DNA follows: TGCGCCAGCAGCCAAGAAGAGACAGGGGGTTACGAGCAGTACTTC. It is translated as CASSQEETGGYEQYF.

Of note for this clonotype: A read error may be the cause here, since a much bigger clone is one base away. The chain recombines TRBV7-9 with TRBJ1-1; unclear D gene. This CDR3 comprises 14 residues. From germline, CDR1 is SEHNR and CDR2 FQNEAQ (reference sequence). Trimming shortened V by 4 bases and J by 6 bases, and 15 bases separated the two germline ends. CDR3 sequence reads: CASSSRSRTPEAFF. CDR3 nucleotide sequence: TGTGCCAGCAGCTCCCGTAGTCGAACACCTGAAGCTTTCTTT.

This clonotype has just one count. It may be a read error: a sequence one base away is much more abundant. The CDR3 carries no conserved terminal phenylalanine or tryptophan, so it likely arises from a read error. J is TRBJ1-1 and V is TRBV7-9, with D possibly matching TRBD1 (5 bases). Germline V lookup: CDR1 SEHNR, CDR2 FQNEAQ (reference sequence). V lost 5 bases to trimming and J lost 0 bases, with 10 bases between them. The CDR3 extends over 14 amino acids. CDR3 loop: CASSVDRLNTEAFL. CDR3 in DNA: TGTGCCAGCAGCGTAGACAGATTGAACACTGAAGCTTTCCTT.

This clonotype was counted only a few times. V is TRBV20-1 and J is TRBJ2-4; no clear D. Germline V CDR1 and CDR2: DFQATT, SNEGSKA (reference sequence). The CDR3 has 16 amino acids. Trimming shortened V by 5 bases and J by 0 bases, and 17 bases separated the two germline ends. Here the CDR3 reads CSAPLSAQIAKNIQYF. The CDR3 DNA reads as TGCAGTGCTCCACTCTCGGCCCAGATAGCCAAAAACATTCAGTACTTC.

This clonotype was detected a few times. CDR3 loop: CASSLFNRDTDTQYF. CDR3 bases: TGTGCCAGCAGCTTATTCAACAGGGACACAGATACGCAGTATTTT. V and J are TRBV11-2 and TRBJ2-3, with D tentatively TRBD1 (6 bases). The CDR3 consists of 15 residues. V lost 2 bases to trimming and J lost 2 bases, with 11 bases between them. Germline V gene sequence: CDR1 SGHAT, CDR2 FQNNGV.

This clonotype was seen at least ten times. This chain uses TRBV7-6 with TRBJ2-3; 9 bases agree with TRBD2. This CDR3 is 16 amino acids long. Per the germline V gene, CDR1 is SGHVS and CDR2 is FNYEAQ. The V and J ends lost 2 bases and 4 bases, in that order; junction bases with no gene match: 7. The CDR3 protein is CASSLRRGGVADTQYF. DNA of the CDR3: TGTGCCAGCAGCTTAAGGCGCGGGGGGGTCGCAGATACGCAGTATTTT.

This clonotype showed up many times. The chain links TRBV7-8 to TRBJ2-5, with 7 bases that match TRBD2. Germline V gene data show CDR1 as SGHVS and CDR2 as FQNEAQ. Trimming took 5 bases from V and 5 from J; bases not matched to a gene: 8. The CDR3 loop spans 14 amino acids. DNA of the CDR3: TGTGCCAGCAGCCGGGAGGCGGGCTATGAGACCCAGTACTTC. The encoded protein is CASSREAGYETQYF. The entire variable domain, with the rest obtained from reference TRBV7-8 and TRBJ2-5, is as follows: GAGVSQSPRYKVAKRGQDVALRCDPISGHVSLFWYQQALGQGPEFLTYFQNEAQLDKSGLPSDRFFAERPEGSVSTLKIQRTQQEDSAVYLCASSREAGYETQYFGPGTRLLVL.

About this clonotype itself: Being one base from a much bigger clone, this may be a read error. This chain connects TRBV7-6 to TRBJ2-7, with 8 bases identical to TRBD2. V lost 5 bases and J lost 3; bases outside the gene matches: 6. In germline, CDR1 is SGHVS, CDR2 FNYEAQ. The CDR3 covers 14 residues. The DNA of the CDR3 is TGTGCCAGCAGCCTTACTAGCGGCGGCTACGAGCAGTACTTC. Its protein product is CASSLTSGGYEQYF.

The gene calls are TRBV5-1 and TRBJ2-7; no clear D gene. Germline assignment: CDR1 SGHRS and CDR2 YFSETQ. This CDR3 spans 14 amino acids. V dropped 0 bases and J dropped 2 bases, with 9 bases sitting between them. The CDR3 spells CASSLAGRTYEQYF. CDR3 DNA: TGCGCCAGCAGCTTGGCCGGGCGAACCTACGAGCAGTACTTC.

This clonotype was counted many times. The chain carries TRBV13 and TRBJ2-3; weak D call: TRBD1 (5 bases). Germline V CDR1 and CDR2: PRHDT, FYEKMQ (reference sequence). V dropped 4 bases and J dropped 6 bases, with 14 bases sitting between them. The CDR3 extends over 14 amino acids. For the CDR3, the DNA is TGTGCCAGCAGCTCCAGGGCCCGTAGGGATACGCAGTATTTT. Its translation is CASSSRARRDTQYF.

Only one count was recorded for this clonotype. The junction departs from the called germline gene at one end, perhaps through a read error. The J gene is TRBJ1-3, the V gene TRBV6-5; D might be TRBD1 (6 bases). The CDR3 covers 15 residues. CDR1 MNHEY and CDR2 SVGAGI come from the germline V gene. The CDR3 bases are TGTGCCAGCAGTTTCTCCAGCAGGGGTGGAAACACCATAAATTTT. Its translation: CASSFSSRGGNTINF.

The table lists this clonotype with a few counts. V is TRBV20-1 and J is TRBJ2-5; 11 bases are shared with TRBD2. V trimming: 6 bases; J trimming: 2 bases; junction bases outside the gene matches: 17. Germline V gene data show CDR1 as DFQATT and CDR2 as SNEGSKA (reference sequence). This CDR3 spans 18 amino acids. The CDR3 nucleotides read TGCAGTGCCTCGGTTTATAGGGTAGCGGGAGGGCGGCAAGAGACCCAGTACTTC. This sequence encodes CSASVYRVAGGRQETQYF.